This is a list of T cell receptor beta chains from one sample in a study of blood T cell repertoires in COVID-19. The data were produced by immunoSEQ multiplex PCR, yet TCRdb's version contains in-frame clones alone and is incomplete. The sample has 250,000 to 300,000 clones, 82% seen once. The sample consisted of PBMCs or T cells enriched from blood (not recorded which). These receptors all come from a man aged 40-49 years who had been exposed to COVID-19. Each CDR3 is given with its conserved first and last residue. The order of the fields is V gene, J gene, CDR3 protein.

>TRBV7-9|TRBJ2-1
CASSGTENEQFF
>TRBV14|TRBJ1-2
CASSQVLAGEYGYTF
>TRBV6-5|TRBJ2-7
CASSPADRPYEQYF
>TRBV19|TRBJ1-5
CASRSTGGNNQPQHF
>TRBV30|TRBJ2-7
CAWSLGQRNYEQYF
>TRBV2|TRBJ2-5
CASRRGLSQETQYF
>TRBV5-1|TRBJ2-7
CASSPLRDSSYEQYF
>TRBV27|TRBJ2-2
CASSSPGQKDTGELFF
>TRBV18|TRBJ2-7
CASSPSGTGYEQYF
>TRBV9|TRBJ2-2
CASRRLAGGRGELFF
>TRBV9|TRBJ2-1
CASSVYRILNEQFF
>TRBV27|TRBJ1-2
CASSKWTGGDYGYTF
>TRBV4-1|TRBJ2-5
CASSQEIGDIGTQYF
>TRBV7-2|TRBJ2-5
CASSLDFFVAGGPSETQYF
>TRBV7-3|TRBJ2-3
CASSSTGGGTDTQYF
>TRBV28|TRBJ2-5
CASSPLGDRKETQYF
>TRBV6-2/TRBV6-3|TRBJ2-7
CASSYLGGGPKNEQYF
>TRBV10-1|TRBJ2-1
CASSTYNEQFF
>TRBV5-1|TRBJ2-3
CASSPGQEADTQYF
>TRBV12-5|TRBJ2-1
CASGLSWASNNEQFF
>TRBV7-2|TRBJ2-3
CASSLGLLQRDISQGTQYF
>TRBV5-1|TRBJ1-4
CASKDSGNEKLFF
>TRBV21-1|TRBJ2-1
CARTFSGSSYNEQFF
>TRBV29-1|TRBJ2-1
CSVGGTTYNEQFF
>TRBV9|TRBJ2-6
CASSSSPGGSRSGANVLTF
>TRBV27|TRBJ1-4
CASRPGLPNEKLFF
>TRBV15|TRBJ1-3
CATSRDVMRASGNTIYF
>TRBV7-9|TRBJ2-1
CASSFHAGTTNEQFF
>TRBV7-9|TRBJ2-7
CASSTGPGEQYF
>TRBV30|TRBJ1-6
CAWSERVTPLHF